Listed below are T cell receptor beta chains from one sample, sequenced in a study of cytomegalovirus exposure and HLA in healthy donors. Profiled with immunoSEQ multiplex PCR; TCRdb holds only in-frame clones, not every one. Here the sample spans about 200,000 clones, about four fifths being singletons. Sequencing was performed on PBMCs. Receptors were obtained from a boy between 2 and 10 years old in good health and CMV-seronegative. The CDR3 runs from the conserved cysteine through the conserved F or W. The order of the fields is clone size, J gene, V gene, CDR3 protein. Rows may omit the clone size; those that give it use once, few, many or a size class.

once | TRBJ1-3 | TRBV2 | CASSEAGGWGNTIYF
. | TRBJ2-5 | TRBV5-1 | CASSLGQGVGETQYF
. | TRBJ2-5 | TRBV4-3 | CASSPGSGGVETQYF
. | TRBJ2-3 | TRBV6-1 | CASSEQSGGRDTQYF
few | TRBJ1-3 | TRBV18 | CASSLTEGKEAIYF
. | TRBJ1-2 | TRBV9 | CASSAWPGDYGYTF
. | TRBJ2-4 | TRBV6-6 | CASSYSRGTKNIQYF
. | TRBJ2-4 | TRBV6-1 | CASSGSVAGGYIQYF
. | TRBJ1-5 | TRBV19 | CASRTTGGPNQPQHF
. | TRBJ1-1 | TRBV29-1 | CSVEAPGQRTEAFF
. | TRBJ1-1 | TRBV7-9 | CASSLAGGLEAFF
. | TRBJ2-5 | TRBV4-1 | CASSQEPRLAQETQYF
. | TRBJ2-1 | TRBV29-1 | CSVENFSGGSEQFF
. | TRBJ2-3 | TRBV10-2 | CASRGPWAGGGWSTDTQYF
. | TRBJ1-2 | TRBV6-1 | CASSETPTGLSYTF
. | TRBJ2-3 | TRBV4-2 | CASSQETSGGPDTQYF
. | TRBJ2-1 | TRBV20-1 | CSAPTGGEQFF
. | TRBJ2-3 | TRBV5-1 | CASSVDWNTDTQYF
. | TRBJ1-2 | TRBV18 | CASSPRTGGDLRYTF
. | TRBJ2-1 | TRBV30 | CAWSEGGYGEQFF
. | TRBJ2-1 | TRBV5-4 | CASSLESGGFNEQFF
. | TRBJ2-2 | TRBV30 | CAWSVPGSNPTGELFF
. | TRBJ1-1 | TRBV6-6 | CASRGQGRNTEAFF
. | TRBJ1-5 | TRBV28 | CASSITGVSQPQHF
. | TRBJ1-4 | TRBV7-9 | CASSPRDRGEKLFF
. | TRBJ1-4 | TRBV25-1 | CASSGPGQLELFF
. | TRBJ2-5 | TRBV25-1 | CASTRMGASGGGETQYF
. | TRBJ1-1 | TRBV4-1 | CASSQVEGVNTEAFF
once | TRBJ2-2 | TRBV4-1 | CASSHRGGEELFF
. | TRBJ2-2 | TRBV5-1 | CASSRGGLGTGELFF
few | TRBJ1-2 | TRBV5-1 | CASRDGGGYTF
. | TRBJ1-2 | TRBV27 | CASKPVGRSGYGYTF
. | TRBJ1-1 | TRBV11-2 | CASSAGRRNTEAFF